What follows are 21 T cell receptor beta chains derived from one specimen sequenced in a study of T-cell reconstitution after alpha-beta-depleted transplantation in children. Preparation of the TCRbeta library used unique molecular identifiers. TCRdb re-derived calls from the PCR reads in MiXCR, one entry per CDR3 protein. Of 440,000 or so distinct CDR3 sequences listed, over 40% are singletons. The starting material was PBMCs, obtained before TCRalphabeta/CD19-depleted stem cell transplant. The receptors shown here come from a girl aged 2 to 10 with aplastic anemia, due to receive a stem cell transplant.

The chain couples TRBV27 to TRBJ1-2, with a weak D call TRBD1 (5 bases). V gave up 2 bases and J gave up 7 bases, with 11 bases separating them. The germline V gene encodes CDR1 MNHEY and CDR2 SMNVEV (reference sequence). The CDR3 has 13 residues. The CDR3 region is CASSLKWGGGYTF. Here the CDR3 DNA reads TGTGCCAGCAGTTTAAAGTGGGGGGGTGGCTACACCTTC.

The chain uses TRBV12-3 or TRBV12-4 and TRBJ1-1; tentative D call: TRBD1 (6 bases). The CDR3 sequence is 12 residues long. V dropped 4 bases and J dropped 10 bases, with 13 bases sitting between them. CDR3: CASSSSTGRAFF. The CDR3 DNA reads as TGTGCCAGCAGTTCGTCAACAGGGAGAGCTTTCTTT.

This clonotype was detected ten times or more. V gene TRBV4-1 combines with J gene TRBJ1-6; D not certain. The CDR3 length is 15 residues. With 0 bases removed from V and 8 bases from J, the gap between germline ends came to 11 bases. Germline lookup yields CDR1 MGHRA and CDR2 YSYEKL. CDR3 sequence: CASSQDMGSYSPLHF. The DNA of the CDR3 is TGCGCCAGCAGCCAAGATATGGGCAGTTATTCACCCCTCCACTTT.

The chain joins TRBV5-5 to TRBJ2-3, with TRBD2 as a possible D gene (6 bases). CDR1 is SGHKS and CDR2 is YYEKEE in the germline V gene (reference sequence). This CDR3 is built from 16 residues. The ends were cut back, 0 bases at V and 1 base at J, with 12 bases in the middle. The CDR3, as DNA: TGTGCCAGCAGCTTGGGTGGGACTGCCGGCACAGATACGCAGTATTTT. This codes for CASSLGGTAGTDTQYF.

DNA for the CDR3: TGTGCCAGCTCCCCGTCCGCTAGCAGCACAGATACGCAGTATTTT. It encodes CASSPSASSTDTQYF. This rearrangement joins TRBV9 to TRBJ2-3, with D possibly TRBD2 on 5 matching bases. Germline CDR1 reads SGDLS; CDR2 reads YYNGEE. This CDR3 has 15 amino acids. V lost 7 bases, J lost 0 bases, and 15 bases lay in between.

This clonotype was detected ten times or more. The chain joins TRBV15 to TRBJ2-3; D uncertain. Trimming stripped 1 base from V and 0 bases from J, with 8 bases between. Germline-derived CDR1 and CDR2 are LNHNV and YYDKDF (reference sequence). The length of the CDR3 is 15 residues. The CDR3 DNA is TGTGCCACCAGCAGAGCTCCTCGGAGCACAGATACGCAGTATTTT. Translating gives CATSRAPRSTDTQYF.

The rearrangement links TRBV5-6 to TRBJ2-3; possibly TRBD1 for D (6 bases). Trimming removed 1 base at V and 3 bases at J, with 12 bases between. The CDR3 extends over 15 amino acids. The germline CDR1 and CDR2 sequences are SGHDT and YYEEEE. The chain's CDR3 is CASSLLGAGTDTQYF. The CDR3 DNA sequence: TGTGCCAGCAGCTTGCTGGGGGCCGGGACAGATACGCAGTATTTT.

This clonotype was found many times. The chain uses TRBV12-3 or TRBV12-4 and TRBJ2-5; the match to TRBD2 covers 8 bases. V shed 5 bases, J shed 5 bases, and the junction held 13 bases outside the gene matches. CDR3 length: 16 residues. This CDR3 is CASSVVRAGVRETQYF. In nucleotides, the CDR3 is TGTGCCAGCAGTGTCGTTCGAGCGGGAGTAAGGGAGACCCAGTACTTC.

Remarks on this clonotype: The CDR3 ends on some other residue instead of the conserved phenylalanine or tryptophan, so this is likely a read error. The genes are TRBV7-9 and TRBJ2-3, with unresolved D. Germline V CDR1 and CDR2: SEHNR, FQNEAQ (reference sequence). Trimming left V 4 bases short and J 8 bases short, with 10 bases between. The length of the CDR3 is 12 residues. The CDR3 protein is CASSSVGVTQYL. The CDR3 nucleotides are TGTGCCAGCAGCTCGGTTGGGGTTACGCAGTATTTG.

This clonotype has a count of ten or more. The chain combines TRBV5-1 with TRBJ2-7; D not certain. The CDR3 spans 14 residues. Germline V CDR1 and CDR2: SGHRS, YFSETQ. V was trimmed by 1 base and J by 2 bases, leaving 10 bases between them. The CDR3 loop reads CASSLNAVAYEQYF. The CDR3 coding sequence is TGCGCCAGCAGCTTGAACGCGGTTGCCTACGAGCAGTACTTC.

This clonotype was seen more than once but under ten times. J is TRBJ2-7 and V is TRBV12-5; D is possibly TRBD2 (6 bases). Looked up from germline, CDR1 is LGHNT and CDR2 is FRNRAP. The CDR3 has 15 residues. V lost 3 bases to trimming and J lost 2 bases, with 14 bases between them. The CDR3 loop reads CASGLALGGTYEQYF. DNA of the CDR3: TGTGCTAGTGGTTTAGCCTTAGGCGGGACCTACGAGCAGTACTTC.

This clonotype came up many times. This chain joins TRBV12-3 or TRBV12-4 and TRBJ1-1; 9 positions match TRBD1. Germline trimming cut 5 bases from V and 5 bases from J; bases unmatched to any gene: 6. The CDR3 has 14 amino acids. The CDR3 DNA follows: TGTGCCAGCAGTCACCGGGACAGGGCGACTGAAGCTTTCTTT. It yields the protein CASSHRDRATEAFF.

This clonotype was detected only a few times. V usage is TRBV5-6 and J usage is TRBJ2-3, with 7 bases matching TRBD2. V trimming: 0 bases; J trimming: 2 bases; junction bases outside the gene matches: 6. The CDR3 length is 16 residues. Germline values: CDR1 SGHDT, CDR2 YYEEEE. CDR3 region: CASSLAPSGYTDTQYF. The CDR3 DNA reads TGTGCCAGCAGCTTGGCCCCTAGCGGTTACACAGATACGCAGTATTTT.

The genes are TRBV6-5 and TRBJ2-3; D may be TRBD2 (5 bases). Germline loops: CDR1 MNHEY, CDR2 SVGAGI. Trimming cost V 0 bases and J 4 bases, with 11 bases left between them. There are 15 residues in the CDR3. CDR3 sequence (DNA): TGTGCCAGCAGTTACTCGTTCGGACTCCCAGATACGCAGTATTTT. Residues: CASSYSFGLPDTQYF.

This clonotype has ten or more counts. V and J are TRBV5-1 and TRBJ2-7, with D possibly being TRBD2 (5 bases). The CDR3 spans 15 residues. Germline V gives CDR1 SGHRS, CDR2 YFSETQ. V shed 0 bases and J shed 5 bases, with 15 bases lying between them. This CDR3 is CASSLDLREPHEQYF. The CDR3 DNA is TGCGCCAGCAGCTTGGACTTACGGGAACCCCACGAGCAGTACTTC.

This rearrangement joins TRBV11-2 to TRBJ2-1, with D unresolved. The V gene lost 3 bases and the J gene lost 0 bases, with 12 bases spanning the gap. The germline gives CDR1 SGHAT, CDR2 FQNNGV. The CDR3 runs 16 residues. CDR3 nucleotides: TGTGCCAGCAGCTTGGTGAGACGGAACTCCTACAATGAGCAGTTCTTC. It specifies CASSLVRRNSYNEQFF.

In nucleotides, the CDR3 is TGCAGTGCTACCTCGGGGGGGCCAAATGAGCAGTTCTTC. Protein sequence: CSATSGGPNEQFF. The chain employs TRBV20-1 and TRBJ2-1; 8 bases align to TRBD2. The germline V gene encodes CDR1 DFQATT and CDR2 SNEGSKA (reference sequence). V was pared by 4 bases and J by 7 bases, with 6 bases of the junction left unmatched. The CDR3 totals 13 residues.

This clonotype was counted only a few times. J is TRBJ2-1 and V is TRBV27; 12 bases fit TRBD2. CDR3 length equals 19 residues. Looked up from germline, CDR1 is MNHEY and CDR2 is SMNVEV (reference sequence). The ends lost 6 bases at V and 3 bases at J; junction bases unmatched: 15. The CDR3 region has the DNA TGTGCCAGCAGCGAGACGGAACAAACTAGCGGGAGGATCTACAATGAGCAGTTCTTC. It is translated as CASSETEQTSGRIYNEQFF.

Written as DNA, the CDR3 is TGCGCCAGCAGCCCCGACTTGGGACTAGCGGTCCCTTTCGTCTCCTACAATGAGCAGTTCTTC. Translating gives CASSPDLGLAVPFVSYNEQFF. The genes are TRBV4-1 and TRBJ2-1; 11 bases fit TRBD2. Germline lookup yields CDR1 MGHRA and CDR2 YSYEKL. Trimming cost V 4 bases and J 0 bases; bases outside gene matches: 17. CDR3 length: 21 residues.

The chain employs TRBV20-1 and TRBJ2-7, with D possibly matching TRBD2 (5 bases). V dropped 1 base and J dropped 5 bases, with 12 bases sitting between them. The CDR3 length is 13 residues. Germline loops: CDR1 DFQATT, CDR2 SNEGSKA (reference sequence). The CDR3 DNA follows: TGCAGTGCTAGAGGCGGGCGGTCCCACGAGCAGTACTTC. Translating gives CSARGGRSHEQYF.

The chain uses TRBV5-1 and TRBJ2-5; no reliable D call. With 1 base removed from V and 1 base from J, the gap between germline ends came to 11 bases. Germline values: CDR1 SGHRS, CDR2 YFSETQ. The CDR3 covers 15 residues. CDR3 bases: TGCGCCAGCAGCTTGTTCGCGGAGCGCCAAGAGACCCAGTACTTC. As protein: CASSLFAERQETQYF.